The 17 T cell receptor beta chains below were found in one sample sequenced in a study of cytomegalovirus exposure and HLA in healthy donors. Primers: 60 Vbeta forward and 13 Jbeta reverse. Method: immunoSEQ multiplex PCR; TCRdb's copy keeps in-frame clones and lacks some. The sample holds 100,000 to 150,000 clones. Sample: PBMCs. The origin of the receptors is a woman in her thirties or forties in good health and CMV-seropositive.

The chain recombines TRBV19 with TRBJ1-2, with TRBD1 matching 8 bases. The CDR3 sequence is 14 residues long. V lost 5 bases, J lost 7 bases, and 9 bases stayed unmatched. The V gene's germline CDR1 is LNHDA and CDR2 SQIVND (reference sequence). Here the CDR3 reads CASSPGQGRGGYTF. Written as DNA, the CDR3 is TGTGCCAGTAGTCCTGGACAGGGAAGAGGTGGCTACACCTTC.

V gene TRBV5-6 combines with J gene TRBJ1-2; TRBD1 matches 12 bases. The length of the CDR3 is 16 residues. Per the germline V gene, CDR1 is SGHDT and CDR2 is YYEEEE. J gave up 4 bases and V 3 bases, and 7 bases lay outside the gene matches. Written as DNA, the CDR3 is TGTGCCAGCAGCTCTTGGGGGACAGGGGGCATCTATGGCTACACCTTC. Translation gives CASSSWGTGGIYGYTF.

The chain combines TRBV9 with TRBJ2-1, with a tentative D call TRBD2 (6 bases). The germline V gene has CDR1 SGDLS and CDR2 YYNGEE. The CDR3 sequence is 18 residues long. Trimming removed 0 bases from V and 4 bases from J, with 20 bases in between. Here the CDR3 reads CASSVVGNPGTGYNEQFF. In DNA, the CDR3 is TGTGCCAGCAGCGTAGTAGGGAACCCCGGGACTGGATACAATGAGCAGTTCTTC.

The rearrangement uses TRBV30 and TRBJ2-7; TRBD2 agrees at 12 bases. V trimming: 3 bases; J trimming: 3 bases; junction bases outside the gene matches: 9. The germline V gene has CDR1 GTSNPN and CDR2 SVGIG (reference sequence). The CDR3 loop spans 16 amino acids. The CDR3 DNA reads as TGTGCCTGGAGATTGGGACTAGCGGGCCACGGCTACGAGCAGTACTTC. Encoded protein: CAWRLGLAGHGYEQYF.

DNA of the CDR3: TGTGCCAGCACCAATACAGGGGCGCGCACAGATACGCAGTATTTT. Translation: CASTNTGARTDTQYF. This chain joins TRBV6-5 and TRBJ2-3; 7 positions agree with TRBD1. Germline loops: CDR1 MNHEY, CDR2 SVGAGI. Trimming took 7 bases from V and 1 from J; bases not matched to a gene: 8. This CDR3 is built from 15 residues.

The chain employs TRBV7-9 and TRBJ1-4; D uncertain. V was clipped by 5 bases and J by 7 bases, with 17 bases between them. There are 15 residues in the CDR3. CDR1 and CDR2 (germline): SEHNR, FQNEAQ (reference sequence). The CDR3 here is CASSPGNSAAEKLFF. DNA for the CDR3: TGTGCCAGCAGCCCCGGGAACAGCGCAGCTGAAAAACTGTTTTTT.

The chain links TRBV5-1 to TRBJ1-3; D remains unclear. With 0 bases removed from V and 0 bases from J, the gap between germline ends came to 13 bases. Per germline, CDR1 SGHRS and CDR2 YFSETQ. The CDR3 runs 17 residues. DNA of the CDR3: TGCGCCAGCAGCTTGGGAACAACACGAAGCTCTGGAAACACCATATATTTT. Translating it yields CASSLGTTRSSGNTIYF.

V gene TRBV28 combines with J gene TRBJ1-2; 7 bases map to TRBD1. Germline CDR1 and CDR2: MDHEN and SYDVKM. Trimming cost V 7 bases and J 4 bases; bases outside gene matches: 6. The CDR3 sequence is 13 residues long. CDR3 amino acids: CASTKGQLYGYTF. CDR3 coding DNA: TGTGCCAGCACCAAGGGACAGCTCTATGGCTACACCTTC.

This chain joins TRBV5-1 and TRBJ1-1; TRBD1 matches 7 bases. Trimming at V came to 4 bases and at J to 3 bases, leaving 9 bases not matched to a gene. The V gene's germline CDR1 is SGHRS and CDR2 YFSETQ. The CDR3 extends over 15 amino acids. The CDR3 DNA is TGCGCCAGCAGCGATACAGGGGATATCGACACTGAAGCTTTCTTT. Its protein product is CASSDTGDIDTEAFF.

The chain has TRBV7-3 and TRBJ2-7; 8 bases align to TRBD1. The V segment lost 5 bases and the J segment 3 bases; nucleotides outside the gene matches: 3. Germline values: CDR1 SGHTA, CDR2 FQGTGA. The CDR3 runs to 13 residues. CDR3 sequence reads: CASSRTGGYEQYF. For the CDR3, the DNA is TGTGCCAGCAGCCGTACAGGGGGCTACGAGCAGTACTTC.

The chain employs TRBV25-1 and TRBJ2-3; 8 bases align to TRBD1. This CDR3 region has 15 residues. Trimming removed 7 bases from V and 1 base from J; junction bases left unmatched: 7. Per the germline V gene, CDR1 is MGHDK and CDR2 is SYGVNS. Here the CDR3 DNA reads TGTGCCAGCACCAGGACAGGGCTCGGCACAGATACGCAGTATTTT. It translates to CASTRTGLGTDTQYF. Full variable domain (missing parts from reference TRBV25-1 and TRBJ2-3): EADIYQTPRYLVIGTGKKITLECSQTMGHDKMYWYQQDPGMELHLIHYSYGVNSTEKGDLSSESTVSRIRTEHFPLTLESARPSHTSQYLCASTRTGLGTDTQYFGPGTRLTVL.

CDR3 DNA: TGTGCCAGCAGGGGGAACAGGGCGAACACTGAAGCTTTCTTT. This translates into CASRGNRANTEAFF. This sequence joins TRBV6-5 and TRBJ1-1; D perhaps matches TRBD1 (6 bases). The V gene's germline CDR1 is MNHEY and CDR2 SVGAGI. V lost 6 bases to trimming and J lost 1 base, with 12 bases between them. This CDR3 region has 14 residues.

The V gene is TRBV27, the J gene TRBJ2-5; 9 bases map to TRBD2. The J call may be wrong; the DNA end is better matched by TRBJ2-7. The CDR3 covers 15 residues. Germline loops: CDR1 MNHEY, CDR2 SMNVEV (reference sequence). In nucleotides, the CDR3 is TGTGCCAGCGCCGTAGCGGGAGTAAAAGCCTACGAGCAGTACTTC. Protein product: CASAVAGVKAYEQYF.

The V call is TRBV10-3, the J call TRBJ1-5; TRBD1 agrees at 8 bases. With V trimmed by 10 bases and J by 2 bases, 16 bases remained unmatched. The CDR3 is 17 residues long. CDR1 and CDR2 from the germline V gene are ENHRY and SYGVKD. CDR3 DNA: TGTGCCAGCGGACAGGGCGCCCACGAAGGAGGCAATCAGCCCCAGCATTTT. Translation gives CASGQGAHEGGNQPQHF.

This chain joins TRBV28 and TRBJ1-5; TRBD1 might be the D (5 bases). V was shortened by 7 bases and J by 0 bases, with 16 bases between the two germline ends. Per the germline V gene, CDR1 is MDHEN and CDR2 is SYDVKM. The CDR3 is 16 residues long. The CDR3 sequence is CASTRGGVYSNQPQHF. In nucleotides, the CDR3 is TGTGCCAGCACCCGGGGGGGGGTGTATAGCAATCAGCCCCAGCATTTT.

The DNA for the CDR3 is TGTGCCAGCAGTTTTCCCACGACAGCAGGAAACACCATATATTTT. Translated, it gives CASSFPTTAGNTIYF. The rearrangement uses TRBV28 and TRBJ1-3; tentatively, D is TRBD1 (5 bases). V lost 3 bases, J lost 4 bases, and 13 bases lay in between. This CDR3 is built from 15 residues. The germline CDR1 and CDR2 sequences are MDHEN and SYDVKM.

The rearrangement uses TRBV7-8 and TRBJ2-1, with D possibly matching TRBD2 (5 bases). The CDR3 is 14 amino acids. The V gene's germline CDR1 is SGHVS and CDR2 FQNEAQ. Trimming removed 6 bases at V and 9 bases at J, with 18 bases between. As DNA, the CDR3 is TGTGCCAGCAGGGGTCTAGCCTTTCTAGGTGAGCAGTTCTTC. Translating gives CASRGLAFLGEQFF.